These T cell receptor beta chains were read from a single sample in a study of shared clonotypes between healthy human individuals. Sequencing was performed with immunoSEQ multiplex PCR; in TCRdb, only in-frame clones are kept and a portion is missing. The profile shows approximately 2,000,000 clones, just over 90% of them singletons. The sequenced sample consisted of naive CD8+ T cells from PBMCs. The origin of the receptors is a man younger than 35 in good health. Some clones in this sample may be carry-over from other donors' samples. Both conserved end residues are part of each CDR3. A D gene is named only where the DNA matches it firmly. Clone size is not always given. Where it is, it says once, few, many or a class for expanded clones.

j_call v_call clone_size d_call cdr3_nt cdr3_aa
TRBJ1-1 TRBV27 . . TGTGCCAGCAGTTTGGGCCGAGTCGTGAACACTGAAGCTTTCTTT CASSLGRVVNTEAFF
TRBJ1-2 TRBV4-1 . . TGCGCCAGCAGGCCCCTAAAGGGGAACTATGGCTACACCTTC CASRPLKGNYGYTF
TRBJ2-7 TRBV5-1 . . TGCGCCAGCAGCTATTCCTACGAGCAGTACTTC CASSYSYEQYF
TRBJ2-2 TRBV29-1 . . TGCAGCGTTGAGGGCTACACCGGGGAGCTGTTTTTT CSVEGYTGELFF
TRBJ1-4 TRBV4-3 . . TGCGCCAGCAGCCAAAGGGGGGTGACGGGGCATAATGAAAAACTGTTTTTT CASSQRGVTGHNEKLFF
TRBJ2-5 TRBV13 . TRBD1 TGTGCCAGCAGCGTGAGGGACAGGGGAAGGGAAGAGACCCAGTACTTC CASSVRDRGREETQYF
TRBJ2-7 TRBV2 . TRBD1 TGTGCCAGCAGTGGGAGAGCCGGGACAGGGGCCTACGAGCAGTACTTC CASSGRAGTGAYEQYF
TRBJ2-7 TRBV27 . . TGTGCCAGCAGGGGTCGGGGCGTCGACGAGCAGTACTTC CASRGRGVDEQYF
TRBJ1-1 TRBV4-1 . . TGCGCCAGCAGCCAAGGGGCCGTAAGACAGATCTTTCTTGAAGCTTTCTTT CASSQGAVRQIFLEAFF
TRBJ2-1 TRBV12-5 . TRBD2 TGTGCTAGTGGTTCCGACCTAGCGGGAGGCCACAATGAGCAGTTCTTC CASGSDLAGGHNEQFF
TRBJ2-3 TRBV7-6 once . TGTGCCAGCAGCCCCGCAAACCGGAGGGTCGGCACAGATACGCAGTATTTT CASSPANRRVGTDTQYF
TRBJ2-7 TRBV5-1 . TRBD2 TGCGCCAGCAGCTTGTTTAGCGGGAGAGGATCCGAGCAGTACTTC CASSLFSGRGSEQYF
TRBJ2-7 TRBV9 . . TGTGCCAGCAGCGCTAGGGGGGAGCGGAACTACGAGCAGTACTTC CASSARGERNYEQYF
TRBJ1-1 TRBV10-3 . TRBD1 TGTGCCATCAGCAGAAGACCCGGGACAGGGAAGGACACTGAAGCTTTCTTT CAISRRPGTGKDTEAFF
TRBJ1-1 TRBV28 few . TGTGCCAGCACCGCTTGGTGGGGGAACACTGAAGCTTTCTTT CASTAWWGNTEAFF
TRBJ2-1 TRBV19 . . TGTGCCAGTAGTATCTCAGGGTTCTACAATGAGCAGTTCTTC CASSISGFYNEQFF
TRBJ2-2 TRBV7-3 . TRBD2 TGTGCCAGCAGAGCGACTAGCTGGGACACCGGGGAGCTGTTTTTT CASRATSWDTGELFF
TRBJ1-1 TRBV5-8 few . TGTGCCAGCAGCTTGGCCTACAGCGCTGAAGCTTTCTTT CASSLAYSAEAFF
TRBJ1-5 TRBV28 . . TGTGCCAGCAGTTTATTGCAGAATCAGCCCCAGCATTTT CASSLLQNQPQHF
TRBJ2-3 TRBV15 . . TGTGCCACCAGTGGGGCCTCACCAGCCCAATCAACTAGCACAGATACGCAGTATTTT CATSGASPAQSTSTDTQYF
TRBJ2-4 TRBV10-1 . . TGCGCCAGCACCCTACCGGGACACGTAGCCAAAAACATTCAGTACTTC CASTLPGHVAKNIQYF
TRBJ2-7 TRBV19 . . TGTGCCAGTCGCCCGGCAGATCTTACCTACGAGCAGTACTTC CASRPADLTYEQYF
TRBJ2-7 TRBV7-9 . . TGTGCCAGCAGCGAAAGGGGCTCCTACGAGCAGTACTTC CASSERGSYEQYF
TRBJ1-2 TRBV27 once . TGTGCCAGCAGCCTAGGGGGGGGCGCCTCTGGCTACACCTTC CASSLGGGASGYTF
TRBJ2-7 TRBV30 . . TGTGCCTGGAGTGTACTGGCCAGGAGGAGCTCCTACGAGCAGTACTTC CAWSVLARRSSYEQYF
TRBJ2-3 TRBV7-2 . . TGTGCCAGCAGCGAAGGGGGAGTCCCTTTAAGCACAGATACGCAGTATTTT CASSEGGVPLSTDTQYF
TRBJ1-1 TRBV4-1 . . TGCGCCAGCAGCCAAGTGGCGGGGACTGAAGCTTTCTTT CASSQVAGTEAFF
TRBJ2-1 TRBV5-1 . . TGCGCCAGCAGCTTGGCCCGGAGAGACAGGTCCTACAATGAGCAGTTCTTC CASSLARRDRSYNEQFF
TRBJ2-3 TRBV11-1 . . TGTGCCAGCAGCCCCCTGGCAACAGATACGCAGTATTTT CASSPLATDTQYF
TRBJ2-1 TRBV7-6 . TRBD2 TGTGCCAGCAGCTTAGTAGCGGGAGCCTCTAGCTCCTACAATGAGCAGTTCTTC CASSLVAGASSSYNEQFF
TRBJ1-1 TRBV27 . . TGTGCCAGCAGTTTAGGGGGGGCAGCTGGTGAAGCTTTCTTT CASSLGGAAGEAFF
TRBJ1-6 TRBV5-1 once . TGCGCCAGCAGCTTGGGGTCAGTAGGACCCCTCCACTTT CASSLGSVGPLHF
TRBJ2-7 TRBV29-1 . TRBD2 TGCAGCGTTGAAGATCCAGAGCGGGAAGAGTACGAGCAGTACTTC CSVEDPEREEYEQYF
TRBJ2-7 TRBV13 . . TGTGCCAGCAGCCAACAAGGGACCGAGCAGTACTTC CASSQQGTEQYF
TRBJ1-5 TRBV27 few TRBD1 TGTGCCAGCAGTCCGCGGACAGGGGCGAATCAGCCCCAGCATTTT CASSPRTGANQPQHF
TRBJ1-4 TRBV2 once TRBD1 TGTGCCAGCAGGGAGGACAGGGATGGAAATGAAAAACTGTTTTTT CASREDRDGNEKLFF
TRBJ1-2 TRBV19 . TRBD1 TGTGCCAGTAGTATTATTCCGGGACAGGGGGGCTACACCTTC CASSIIPGQGGYTF
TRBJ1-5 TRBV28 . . TGTGCCAGCAACCTAGTAACGAATCAGCCCCAGCATTTT CASNLVTNQPQHF
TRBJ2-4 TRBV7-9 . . TGTGCCAGCAGCTCCGGGCTCAGTACTAACTTC CASSSGLSTNF
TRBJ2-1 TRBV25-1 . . TGTGCCAGCAGTGAATATGCCGTTGGAGGGTACAATGAGCAGTTCTTC CASSEYAVGGYNEQFF
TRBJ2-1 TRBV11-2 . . TGTGCCAGCAGCTTCACAACGTCTGGGCAGTTCTTC CASSFTTSGQFF
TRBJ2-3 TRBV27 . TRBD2 TGTGCCAGCAGTTTTCGTCTAGCGGGAGGCACAGATACGCAGTATTTT CASSFRLAGGTDTQYF
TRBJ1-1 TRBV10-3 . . TGTGCCATCAGTGGGGGGAACACTGAAGCTTTCTTT CAISGGNTEAFF
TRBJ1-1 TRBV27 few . TGTGCCAGCAGTTTAGGGGGGTTGAACACTGAAGCTTTCTTT CASSLGGLNTEAFF
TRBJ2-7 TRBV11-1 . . TGTGCCAGCAGCTTTGTAAGTAACTCCCTCTACGAGCAGTACTTC CASSFVSNSLYEQYF
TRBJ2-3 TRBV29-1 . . TGCAGCGTTGAAGGGGGTCGGGGACCTAGCACAGATACGCAGTATTTT CSVEGGRGPSTDTQYF
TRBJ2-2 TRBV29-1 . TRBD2 TGCAGCGTCGGTGGACTAGCGGGAGTAACGGTCGGGGAGCTGTTTTTT CSVGGLAGVTVGELFF